The text below deals with one T cell receptor beta chain. Its antigen is still unknown. In germline, CDR1 is MNHEY, CDR2 SMNVEV (reference sequence). J gave up 0 bases and V 5 bases, and 8 bases lay outside the gene matches. The CDR3 runs to 16 residues. The sample originates from a study of T cell responses to AZD1222 COVID-19 vaccine. About the study: Doses given second, at about 4 or about 12 weeks, were pooled. Study-level points and caveats: The donor cohort was predominantly white British with a female majority, and clonal diversity may have been underestimated.

This table comes from immunoSEQ multiplex PCR, and its TCRdb copy is limited to in-frame clones, with some not included. The sample includes around 88,000 clones, approximately 91% of them seen just once. The chain links TRBV27 to TRBJ1-1; 8 bases map to TRBD1. The sequences come from peripheral blood, collected on day 0 of AZD1222 vaccination. The sequence derives from an adult in good health. The CDR3 is CASSPDREAMNTEAFF. The CDR3 DNA follows: TGTGCCAGCAGTCCGGACAGGGAGGCTATGAACACTGAAGCTTTCTTT.